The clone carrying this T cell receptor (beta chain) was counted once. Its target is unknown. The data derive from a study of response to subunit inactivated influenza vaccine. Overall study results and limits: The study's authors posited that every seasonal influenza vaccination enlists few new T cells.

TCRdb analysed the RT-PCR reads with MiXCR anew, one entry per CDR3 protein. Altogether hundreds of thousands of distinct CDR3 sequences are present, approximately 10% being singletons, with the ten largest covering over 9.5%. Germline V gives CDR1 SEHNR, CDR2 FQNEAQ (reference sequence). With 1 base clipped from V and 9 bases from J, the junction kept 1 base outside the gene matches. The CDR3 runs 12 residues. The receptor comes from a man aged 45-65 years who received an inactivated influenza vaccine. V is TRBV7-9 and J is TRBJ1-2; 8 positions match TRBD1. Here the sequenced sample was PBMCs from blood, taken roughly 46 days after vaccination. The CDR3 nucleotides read TGTGCCAGCAGCTTAGGGACAGGGAGCTACACCTTC. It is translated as CASSLGTGSYTF.